This T cell receptor beta chain is drawn from a study of cytomegalovirus exposure and HLA in healthy donors. The data were produced by immunoSEQ multiplex PCR, yet TCRdb's version contains in-frame clones alone and is incomplete. The data contain about 130,000 clones, roughly nine tenths of them singletons. With respect to this clone: What it binds is unknown.

Study-wide points: First-cohort TCR clusters tended to co-occur in the 120 or so validation repertoires, a later analysis found. Most sequenced TCRs were rare (though some public TCRs occurred in many donors).

Germline assignment: CDR1 SGDLS and CDR2 YYNGEE. V shed 6 bases and J 4 bases; nucleotides not matched to a gene: 6. The CDR3 is 14 amino acids. Among the 120 or so subjects of the validation cohort, separate from the roughly 730-subject first cohort, were the donors. This sequence originates from a woman under 30 in good health and CMV-seropositive. Sequencing was carried out using PBMCs. The J gene is TRBJ2-1, the V gene TRBV9; TRBD2 agrees at 8 bases. The CDR3 DNA follows: TGTGCCAGCACCAAAGGGACTAGTTACAATGAGCAGTTCTTC. Protein: CASTKGTSYNEQFF.